This T cell receptor beta chain appears in the sequencing data of a study of cytomegalovirus exposure and HLA in healthy donors. Across the whole study: Early release data held approximately 81 million unique TCRs from HLA-typed donors.

Primers: 60 Vbeta forward and 13 Jbeta reverse. The table came from immunoSEQ multiplex PCR; TCRdb's copy has only in-frame clones and leaves some out. The data contain about 150,000 clones, about four fifths of them seen just once; the ten biggest clones take up about 3.7%. Overall study findings and caveats: The classifier reportedly diagnosed cytomegalovirus status with high sensitivity and specificity. For most TCR beta V segments, an earlier analysis put the productive rate at about 90% or about 30% of the time. Through in vitro validation, three CMV-associated chains were shown to be specific for CMV antigens.

Trimming took 8 bases from V and 2 from J; bases not matched to a gene: 6. Germline V CDR1 and CDR2: MDHEN, SYDVKM. This CDR3 region has 13 residues. As for this clone: No antigen is known for it.

J is TRBJ2-7 and V is TRBV28; 7 bases map to TRBD1. The sequencing sample was made of PBMCs. The TCR comes from a human donor in good health. The CDR3 DNA reads as TGTGCCAGCCAGGGACAGTGGCCCTACGAGCAGTACTTC. It is translated as CASQGQWPYEQYF.